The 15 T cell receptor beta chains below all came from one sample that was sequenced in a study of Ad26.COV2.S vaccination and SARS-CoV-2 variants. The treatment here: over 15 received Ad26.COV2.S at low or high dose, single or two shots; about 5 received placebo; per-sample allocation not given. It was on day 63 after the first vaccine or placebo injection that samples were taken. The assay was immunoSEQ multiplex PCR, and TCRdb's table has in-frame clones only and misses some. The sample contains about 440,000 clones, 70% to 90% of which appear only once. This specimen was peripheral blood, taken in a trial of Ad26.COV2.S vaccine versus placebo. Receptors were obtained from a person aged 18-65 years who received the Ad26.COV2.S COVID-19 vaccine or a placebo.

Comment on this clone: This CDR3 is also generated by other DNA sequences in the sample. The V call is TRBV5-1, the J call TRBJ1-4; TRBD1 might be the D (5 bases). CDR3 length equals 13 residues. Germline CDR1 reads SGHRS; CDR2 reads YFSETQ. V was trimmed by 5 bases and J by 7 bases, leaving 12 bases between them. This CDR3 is CASSLAGTEKLFF. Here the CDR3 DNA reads TGCGCCAGCAGTCTCGCGGGGACTGAAAAACTGTTTTTT.

In DNA form, the CDR3 reads TGTGCCAGCAGCCAAGGCAGAAACATTCAGTACTTC. This gives the protein CASSQGRNIQYF. V is TRBV14 and J is TRBJ2-4, with D unclear. The V end was cut by 1 base, the J end by 6 bases, with 4 bases between. This CDR3 contains 12 residues. Germline CDR1 is SGHDN and CDR2 is FVKESK.

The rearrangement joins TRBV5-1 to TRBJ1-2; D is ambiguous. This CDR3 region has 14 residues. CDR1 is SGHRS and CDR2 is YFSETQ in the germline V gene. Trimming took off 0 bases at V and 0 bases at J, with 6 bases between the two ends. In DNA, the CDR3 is TGCGCCAGCAGCTTGGGCCAAGCTAACTATGGCTACACCTTC. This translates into CASSLGQANYGYTF.

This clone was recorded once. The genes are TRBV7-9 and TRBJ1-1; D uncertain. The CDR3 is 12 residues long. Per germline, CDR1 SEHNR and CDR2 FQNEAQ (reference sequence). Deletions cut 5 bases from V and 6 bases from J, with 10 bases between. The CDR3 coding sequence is TGTGCCAGCAGCACCGGGAGGGCTGAAGCTTTCTTT. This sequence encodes CASSTGRAEAFF.

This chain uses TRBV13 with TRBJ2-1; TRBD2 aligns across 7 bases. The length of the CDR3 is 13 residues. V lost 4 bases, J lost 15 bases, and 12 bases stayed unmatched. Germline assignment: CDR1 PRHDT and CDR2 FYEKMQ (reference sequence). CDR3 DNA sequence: TGTGCCAGCAGCTACCCGATAAGCGGGATTCGGTTCTTC. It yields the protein CASSYPISGIRFF.

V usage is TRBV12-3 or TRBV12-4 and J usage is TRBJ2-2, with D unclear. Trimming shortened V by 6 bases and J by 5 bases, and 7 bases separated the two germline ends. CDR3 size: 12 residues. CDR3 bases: TGTGCCAGCAGGCTCCGGACCGGGGAGCTGTTTTTT. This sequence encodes CASRLRTGELFF.

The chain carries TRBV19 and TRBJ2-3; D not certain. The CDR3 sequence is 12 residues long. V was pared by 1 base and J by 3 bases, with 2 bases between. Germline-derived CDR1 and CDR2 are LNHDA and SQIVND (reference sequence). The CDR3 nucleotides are TGTGCCAGTAGTATAGTAACAGATACGCAGTATTTT. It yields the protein CASSIVTDTQYF.

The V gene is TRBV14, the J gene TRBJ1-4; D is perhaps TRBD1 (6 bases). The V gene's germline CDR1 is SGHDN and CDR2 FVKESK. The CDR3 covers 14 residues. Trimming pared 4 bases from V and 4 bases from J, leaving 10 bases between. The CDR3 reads CASSRGQYNEKLFF. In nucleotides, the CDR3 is TGTGCCAGCAGCCGCGGACAGTATAATGAAAAACTGTTTTTT. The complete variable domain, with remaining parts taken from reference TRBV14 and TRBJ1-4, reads EAGVTQFPSHSVIEKGQTVTLRCDPISGHDNLYWYRRVMGKEIKFLLHFVKESKQDESGMPNNRFLAERTGGTYSTLKVQPAELEDSGVYFCASSRGQYNEKLFFGSGTQLSVL.

The DNA of the CDR3 is TGCAGTGCTAGTAGGGAGACTTACGGCTACACCTTC. This codes for CSASRETYGYTF. The chain has TRBV20-1 and TRBJ1-2; D remains unclear. Per germline, CDR1 DFQATT and CDR2 SNEGSKA (reference sequence). The CDR3 is 12 amino acids. Between the trimmed V and J ends, which lost 3 bases and 8 bases, there was a span of 13 bases.

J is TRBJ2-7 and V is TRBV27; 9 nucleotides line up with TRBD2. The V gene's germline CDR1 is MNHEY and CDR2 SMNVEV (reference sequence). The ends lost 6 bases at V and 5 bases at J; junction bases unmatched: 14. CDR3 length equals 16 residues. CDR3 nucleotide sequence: TGTGCCAGCAGACCTGTGGGGCTAGCGGGATCAAACGAGCAGTACTTC. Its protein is CASRPVGLAGSNEQYF.

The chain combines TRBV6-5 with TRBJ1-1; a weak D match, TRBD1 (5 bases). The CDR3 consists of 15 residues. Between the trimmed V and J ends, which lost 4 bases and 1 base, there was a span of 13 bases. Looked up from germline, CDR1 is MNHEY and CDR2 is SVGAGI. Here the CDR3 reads CASSSGWSGNTEAFF. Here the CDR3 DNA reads TGTGCCAGCAGTTCAGGGTGGAGTGGGAACACTGAAGCTTTCTTT.

CDR3 nucleotides: TGTGCCAGCAGCGGGGGAAGAGGAAGTGAAAAACTGTTTTTT. Its translation: CASSGGRGSEKLFF. The chain employs TRBV6-5 and TRBJ1-4, with a weak D call TRBD1 (5 bases). Trimming removed 6 bases from V and 7 bases from J, with 15 bases in between. The CDR3 covers 14 residues. Germline V gene lookup returns CDR1 MNHEY and CDR2 SVGAGI.

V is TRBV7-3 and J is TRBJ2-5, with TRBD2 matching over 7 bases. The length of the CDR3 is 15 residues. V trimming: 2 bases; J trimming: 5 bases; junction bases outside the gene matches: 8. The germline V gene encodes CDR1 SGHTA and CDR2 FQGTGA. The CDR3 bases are TGTGCCAGCAGCTTATACGGGAGGCCGGGGGAGACCCAGTACTTC. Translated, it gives CASSLYGRPGETQYF.

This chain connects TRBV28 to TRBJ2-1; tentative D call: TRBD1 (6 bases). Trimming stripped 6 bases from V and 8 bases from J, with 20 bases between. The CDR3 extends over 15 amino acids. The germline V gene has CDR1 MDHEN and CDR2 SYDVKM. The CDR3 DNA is TGTGCCAGCAGACCTGGGGAGAGGGGGTTATATGAGCAGTTCTTC. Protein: CASRPGERGLYEQFF.

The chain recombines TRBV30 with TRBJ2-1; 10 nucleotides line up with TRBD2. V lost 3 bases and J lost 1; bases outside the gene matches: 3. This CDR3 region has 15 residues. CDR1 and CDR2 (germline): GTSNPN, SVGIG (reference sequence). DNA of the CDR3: TGTGCCTGGAGAAAACTAGCGGGGTCCTACAATGAGCAGTTCTTC. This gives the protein CAWRKLAGSYNEQFF.